These 13 T cell receptor beta chains share one sample of origin, sequenced in a study of T cells expressing NK-cell markers. TCRdb reprocessed the 5' RACE reads; each CDR3 protein has one entry and no DNA is given. The sample has 350,000 to 400,000 distinct CDR3 sequences, and its top ten clones hold about 10%. The sample taken for sequencing was blood T cells: a sorted CD56 or NKG2C T cell subset, CD4+ or CD8+ T cells, or bulk PBMC T cells (not recorded which). Source of these receptors: a woman in her 50s in good health.

V and J are TRBV29-1 and TRBJ2-7; TCRdb lists TRBD1, though no DNA is available to test this call. Germline CDR1 and CDR2: SQVTM and ANQGSEA. The CDR3 has 13 residues. The CDR3 loop is CSVDRGQGSEQYF.

This sequence joins TRBV3-1 and TRBJ2-6; TCRdb selects TRBD1, and the lack of DNA leaves this call unchecked. The CDR3 runs to 17 residues. Germline-derived CDR1 and CDR2 are LGHDT and YNNKEL (reference sequence). The chain's CDR3 is CATSGTGASSGANVLTF.

The chain uses TRBV9 and TRBJ2-7; TCRdb proposes TRBD2, but this gene call is untestable without DNA. CDR1 is SGDLS, CDR2 YYNGEE, per germline. The CDR3 loop spans 13 amino acids. The CDR3: CASRPPGGYEQYF.

The chain uses TRBV4-1 and TRBJ2-1; TCRdb's assignment of TRBD1 cannot be checked, as there is no DNA. CDR1 and CDR2 from the germline V gene are MGHRA and YSYEKL. The CDR3 sequence is 15 residues long. Here the CDR3 reads CASSQGPGGFNEQFF.

This chain links TRBV4-1 with TRBJ1-2. Germline-derived CDR1 and CDR2 are MGHRA and YSYEKL. The CDR3 runs 16 residues. Here the CDR3 reads CASSQETTNWPAGYTF.

V is TRBV3-1 and J is TRBJ2-7; TCRdb's D gene call, TRBD2, goes unchecked for lack of DNA. This CDR3 is 15 amino acids long. Looked up from germline, CDR1 is LGHDT and CDR2 is YNNKEL (reference sequence). Here the CDR3 reads CASSQGLADSYEQYF.

This chain connects TRBV20-1 to TRBJ2-1; TCRdb calls TRBD1, which cannot be checked without DNA. The CDR3 totals 16 residues. CDR1 is DFQATT, CDR2 SNEGSKA, per germline (reference sequence). CDR3 sequence: CSARAAIAPSYNEQFF.

The chain uses TRBV6-6 and TRBJ2-3; TCRdb's D call of TRBD2 is untestable without DNA. Germline V gives CDR1 MNHNY, CDR2 SVGAGI (reference sequence). The CDR3 length is 16 residues. The CDR3 reads CASVPGAGVGADTQYF.

The rearrangement links TRBV9 to TRBJ2-5; TCRdb returns TRBD1, unconfirmable since there is no DNA. The CDR3 totals 12 residues. Germline CDR1 is SGDLS and CDR2 is YYNGEE. This CDR3 reads CASSQPGGTQYF.

The chain is built from TRBV20-1 and TRBJ2-1. The CDR3 sequence is 13 residues long. Germline-derived CDR1 and CDR2 are DFQATT and SNEGSKA (reference sequence). CDR3: CSAREAVINEQFF.

The chain uses TRBV10-1 and TRBJ2-4; as DNA is missing, the TRBD1 call by TCRdb cannot be tested. CDR3 length equals 13 residues. Germline CDR1 is WNHNN and CDR2 is SYGVQD (reference sequence). The CDR3 spells CASSRGGKNIQYF.

This chain joins TRBV20-1 and TRBJ2-1. The CDR3 consists of 12 residues. Germline CDR1 reads DFQATT; CDR2 reads SNEGSKA (reference sequence). CDR3 in amino acids: CSARGNAVEQFF.

The rearrangement links TRBV11-2 to TRBJ1-5; as DNA is missing, the TRBD1 call by TCRdb cannot be tested. The CDR3 sequence is 15 residues long. Germline-derived CDR1 and CDR2 are SGHAT and FQNNGV. The CDR3 loop reads CASSGRGTGNQPQHF.